The 5 T cell receptor beta chains below come from one sample, sequenced in a study of molecular identifiers for immune sequencing clone quantification. Each CDR3 protein gets one entry after TCRdb re-called the PCR reads with MiXCR. The data show about half a million distinct CDR3 sequences, around 23% seen once. What was sequenced was naive CD8+ T cells from blood, with Jurkat cell RNA spiked in. The subset denotes: FACS-sorted CD8+CD4-CCR7+CD45RA+ naive T cells. The receptors derive from a human donor in good health. Some libraries in this study had Jurkat cell RNA spiked in.

The chain is built from TRBV28 and TRBJ2-3; 8 nucleotides line up with TRBD1. Germline V lookup: CDR1 MDHEN, CDR2 SYDVKM. This CDR3 is 18 amino acids long. V trimming: 7 bases; J trimming: 4 bases; junction bases outside the gene matches: 19. In DNA form, the CDR3 reads TGTGCCAGCACCCAAGGGGACAGGTGGTCCCACTCCGCAGATACGCAGTATTTT. This encodes CASTQGDRWSHSADTQYF.

Concerning this clonotype itself: This could be a read error, since a much larger clone is one nucleotide away. This chain joins TRBV27 and TRBJ2-5; tentative D call: TRBD1 (5 bases). Trimming left V 3 bases short and J 3 bases short, with 11 bases between. The CDR3 runs to 14 residues. Germline V CDR1 and CDR2: MNHEY, SMNVEV (reference sequence). The CDR3 protein is CASSFSGREETQYF. Here the CDR3 DNA reads TGTGCCAGCAGTTTTTCTGGCAGGGAAGAGACCCAGTACTTC.

Many counts were recorded for this clonotype. This chain links TRBV27 with TRBJ2-7, with TRBD1 matching 11 bases. V trimming: 5 bases; J trimming: 5 bases; junction bases outside the gene matches: 2. This CDR3 has 13 amino acids. Germline V gene data show CDR1 as MNHEY and CDR2 as SMNVEV (reference sequence). CDR3 DNA: TGTGCCAGCAGTGGACAGGGGGCGCACGAGCAGTACTTC. This codes for CASSGQGAHEQYF.

This clonotype was seen ten or more times. The genes are TRBV28 and TRBJ2-7; 10 bases map to TRBD1. Unmatched junction bases numbered 13, after V lost 5 bases and J lost 0 bases. Germline CDR1 and CDR2: MDHEN and SYDVKM. This CDR3 spans 18 amino acids. CDR3 sequence: CASSTKPPGQGNSYEQYF. In nucleotides, the CDR3 is TGTGCCAGCAGTACCAAACCCCCGGGACAGGGGAACTCCTACGAGCAGTACTTC. The variable domain in full, with the rest retrieved from reference TRBV28 and TRBJ2-7, is DVKVTQSSRYLVKRTGEKVFLECVQDMDHENMFWYRQDPGLGLRLIYFSYDVKMKEKGDIPEGYSVSREKKERFSLILESASTNQTSMYLCASSTKPPGQGNSYEQYFGPGTRLTVT.

Note on this clonotype: Being one base from a much bigger clone, this may be a read error. This rearrangement joins TRBV4-3 to TRBJ1-5, with 8 bases that match TRBD1. Germline V lookup: CDR1 LGHNA, CDR2 YSLEER. The CDR3 consists of 17 residues. V shed 2 bases and J 3 bases; nucleotides not matched to a gene: 9. The DNA of the CDR3 is TGCGCCAGCAGCCAATCCCTTACAGGGGGGACCAATCAGCCCCAGCATTTT. Translated, it gives CASSQSLTGGTNQPQHF.